Listed below are T cell receptor beta chains from one sample, sequenced in a study of Ad26.COV2.S vaccination and SARS-CoV-2 variants. Only in-frame clones appear in the TCRdb table, and some are missing; sequencing was by immunoSEQ multiplex PCR. The sample yields 350,000 to 400,000 clones, around 89% seen once. The sample was peripheral blood, taken in a trial of Ad26.COV2.S vaccine versus placebo. The receptors come from a person aged 18-60 years who received the Ad26.COV2.S COVID-19 vaccine or a placebo. Each CDR3 is given with its conserved first and last residue.

>TRBV7-8|TRBJ2-2
CASSQGLAGVGELFF
>TRBV2|TRBJ1-3
CASSDRGARNTIYF
>TRBV11-3|TRBJ2-2
CASSLLYGLAVNGELFF
>TRBV11-3|TRBJ2-3
CASSLHPGVRLTDTQYF
>TRBV9|TRBJ2-1
CASSVSAGGNEQFF
>TRBV28|TRBJ2-5
CASSWGRGVQETQYF
>TRBV5-1|TRBJ2-2
CASSGRGRGYTGELFF
>TRBV9|TRBJ2-5
CASSSSPTVKETQYF
>TRBV6-6|TRBJ1-2
CASSYGQRLDGYTF
>TRBV21-1|TRBJ2-7
CASSKYRAYEQYF
>TRBV5-1|TRBJ2-3
CASSLGGTTDTQYF
>TRBV7-9|TRBJ2-7
CASSHGQGAREQYF
>TRBV20-1|TRBJ2-3
CSARDTDTQYF
>TRBV12-3/TRBV12-4|TRBJ2-1
CASSLHTGAEQFF
>TRBV5-6|TRBJ2-3
CASSAGGPDTQYF
>TRBV4-1|TRBJ2-7
CASTRQGGLAGPYEQYF